Below, one TCR beta chain is given with its context. What it recognizes is unknown. This sample is drawn from a study of post-analysis software for immune sequencing data. Carried by the TCR beta cDNA libraries were unique molecular identifiers. TCRdb recomputed calls from the PCR reads with MiXCR, one row per CDR3 protein. The sample has hundreds of thousands of distinct CDR3 sequences, roughly 45% seen once. The germline gives CDR1 KGHSH, CDR2 LQKENI. The CDR3 spans 14 residues. Trimming pared 1 base from V and 8 bases from J, leaving 12 bases between. Study observations and caveats: Roughly 5 TRBV segments were significantly more frequent in patients than in controls. TRBV5-6, TRBV5-1 and TRBV20-1 were among these segments.

The receptor was derived from a girl aged 10 to 17 with multiple sclerosis. The rearrangement joins TRBV18 to TRBJ2-1; D possibly corresponds to TRBD2 (5 bases). The source material was blood. The CDR3 here is CASSPLGVDHEQFF. The CDR3 nucleotides are TGTGCCAGCTCACCACTGGGAGTCGACCATGAGCAGTTCTTC.